This T cell receptor beta chain was recorded in a study of metastatic and nonmetastatic thyroid tumors. CDR1 is SNHLY, CDR2 FYNNEI, per germline. This CDR3 is 15 amino acids long. With MiXCR, TCRdb called clones anew from the PCR reads. The sample records 20,000 or so clones, 15% to 18% being singletons. A few counts support this clone. A much more abundant neighbour one base away suggests this may be a read error. No patient received treatment before thyroid surgery. The sequence came from a female donor with papillary thyroid cancer or a benign thyroid nodule (not recorded which). Some clones in this sample may be carry-over from other donors' samples. Sequences were obtained from blood. The V call is TRBV2, the J call TRBJ2-5, with 7 bases identical to TRBD1. The CDR3 loop reads CANSGAGGSLETQYF. Written as DNA, the CDR3 is TGTGCCAACAGTGGGGCAGGGGGTTCCCTAGAGACCCAGTACTTC.